The 30 T cell receptor beta chains presented below share a single source sample, sequenced in a study of T cell changes during pregnancy in multiple sclerosis. Some clones are missing from TCRdb's copy, which holds only in-frame ones; the method was immunoSEQ multiplex PCR. The profile shows tens of thousands of clones, 90% to 95% of them singletons. Sequencing used peripheral blood, obtained in the third trimester of pregnancy. These receptors all come from a female donor with multiple sclerosis, enrolled in a pregnancy study.

The V and J genes are TRBV5-8 and TRBJ1-3, with D possibly matching TRBD1 (5 bases). The CDR3 covers 15 residues. V was cut by 1 base and J by 2 bases, with 10 bases left in between. CDR1 and CDR2 (germline): SGHTS, YDEGEE. The chain's CDR3 is CASSLFTGAGNTIYF. The CDR3 coding sequence is TGTGCCAGCAGCTTGTTTACGGGGGCTGGAAACACCATATATTTT.

The chain uses TRBV11-3 and TRBJ2-7; 8 nucleotides agree with TRBD2. The CDR3 is 15 residues long. Germline V gene data show CDR1 as SGHNT and CDR2 as YENEEA. The V segment lost 1 base and the J segment 5 bases; nucleotides outside the gene matches: 7. This CDR3 reads CASSLAGGPVHEQYF. For the CDR3, the DNA is TGTGCCAGCAGCTTAGCGGGAGGGCCGGTCCACGAGCAGTACTTC.

The J gene is TRBJ2-7, the V gene TRBV7-9; the match to TRBD1 covers 9 bases. Trimming cost V 5 bases and J 4 bases; bases outside gene matches: 15. The CDR3 consists of 17 residues. Germline values: CDR1 SEHNR, CDR2 FQNEAQ (reference sequence). The CDR3 is CASSGTRNRGRTYEQYF. CDR3 in DNA: TGTGCCAGCAGCGGAACGAGAAACAGGGGGCGCACGTACGAGCAGTACTTC.

The chain combines TRBV21-1 with TRBJ1-5. TRBV21-1 is designated a pseudogene. This CDR3 has 17 residues. The CDR3 protein is CASSNFRGKELNQPQHF. CDR3 in DNA: TGTGCCAGCAGCAATTTCCGGGGAAAGGAACTCAATCAGCCCCAGCATTTT.

The J gene is TRBJ1-1, the V gene TRBV7-8; TRBD1 might be the D (5 bases). The CDR3 runs to 17 residues. The V end was cut by 7 bases, the J end by 0 bases, with 21 bases between. In germline, CDR1 is SGHVS, CDR2 FQNEAQ. The CDR3 loop is CASTPREGLLMNTEAFF. The CDR3 bases are TGTGCCAGCACCCCGAGGGAGGGACTACTTATGAACACTGAAGCTTTCTTT. Full variable domain (remainder filled in from reference TRBV7-8 and TRBJ1-1): GAGVSQSPRYKVAKRGQDVALRCDPISGHVSLFWYQQALGQGPEFLTYFQNEAQLDKSGLPSDRFFAERPEGSVSTLKIQRTQQEDSAVYLCASTPREGLLMNTEAFFGQGTRLTVV.

The chain uses TRBV7-9 and TRBJ2-5, with TRBD1 matching over 7 bases. V trimming: 4 bases; J trimming: 1 base; junction bases outside the gene matches: 6. The CDR3 totals 15 residues. Germline V gene lookup returns CDR1 SEHNR and CDR2 FQNEAQ (reference sequence). CDR3 loop: CASSYVQGVQETQYF. The CDR3 DNA reads as TGTGCCAGCAGCTACGTCCAGGGGGTCCAAGAGACCCAGTACTTC.

The V and J genes are TRBV19 and TRBJ2-1, with 8 bases matching TRBD1. Germline V gene data show CDR1 as LNHDA and CDR2 as SQIVND (reference sequence). V lost 2 bases and J lost 5; bases outside the gene matches: 5. The CDR3 is 15 amino acids. The CDR3 DNA reads TGTGCCAGTAGTATACGCAGGGGGCAGGACAATGAGCAGTTCTTC. It yields the protein CASSIRRGQDNEQFF.

The chain joins TRBV19 to TRBJ2-6, with D uncertain. Germline V gene sequence: CDR1 LNHDA, CDR2 SQIVND (reference sequence). The CDR3 totals 15 residues. Trimming shortened V by 3 bases and J by 0 bases, and 6 bases separated the two germline ends. CDR3 DNA sequence: TGTGCCAGTAGTATTCGGGTCTCTGGGGCCAACGTCCTGACTTTC. Its translation is CASSIRVSGANVLTF.

The chain couples TRBV14 to TRBJ1-5; possible D gene TRBD1, 5 bases. V was cut by 5 bases and J by 5 bases, with 10 bases left in between. The CDR3 runs 13 residues. Germline lookup yields CDR1 SGHDN and CDR2 FVKESK. The chain's CDR3 is CASSGRGDQPQHF. The CDR3 DNA reads TGTGCCAGCAGCGGGAGGGGTGATCAGCCCCAGCATTTT. The whole variable domain, remainder taken from reference TRBV14 and TRBJ1-5, is EAGVTQFPSHSVIEKGQTVTLRCDPISGHDNLYWYRRVMGKEIKFLLHFVKESKQDESGMPNNRFLAERTGGTYSTLKVQPAELEDSGVYFCASSGRGDQPQHFGDGTRLSIL.

In nucleotides, the CDR3 is TGCAGCGTTGGGGGACAGCAAGAGACCCAGTACTTC. Translation gives CSVGGQQETQYF. The chain employs TRBV29-1 and TRBJ2-5; 7 bases map to TRBD1. Germline V CDR1 and CDR2: SQVTM, ANQGSEA. The ends lost 4 bases at V and 2 bases at J; junction bases unmatched: 1. The CDR3 loop spans 12 amino acids.

V usage is TRBV20-1 and J usage is TRBJ2-3; a weak D match, TRBD2 (6 bases). V was trimmed by 7 bases and J by 6 bases, leaving 11 bases between them. Per the germline V gene, CDR1 is DFQATT and CDR2 is SNEGSKA (reference sequence). There are 11 residues in the CDR3. CDR3: CSGGEVDTQYF. The DNA for the CDR3 is TGCAGTGGAGGGGAGGTGGATACGCAGTATTTT.

CDR3 coding DNA: TGTGCCAGCAGCCTCCTCGGACAGGGGAGGTCTGAAGCTTTCTTT. This sequence encodes CASSLLGQGRSEAFF. The V and J genes are TRBV11-2 and TRBJ1-1; the match to TRBD1 covers 9 bases. V was pared by 5 bases and J by 6 bases, with 10 bases of the junction left unmatched. This CDR3 spans 15 amino acids. The V gene's germline CDR1 is SGHAT and CDR2 FQNNGV.

This rearrangement joins TRBV25-1 to TRBJ1-2; 8 bases are shared with TRBD1. CDR3 size: 14 residues. Trimming took 3 bases from V and 5 from J; bases not matched to a gene: 5. CDR1 is MGHDK, CDR2 SYGVNS, per germline. The CDR3 coding sequence is TGTGCCAGCAGTGATTGGACAGGGAGATATGGCTACACCTTC. Amino acid sequence: CASSDWTGRYGYTF.

Written as DNA, the CDR3 is TGTGCCAGTAGGGCCTGGGGACTAGCGGGAGGGCACACCGGGGAGCTGTTTTTT. Protein product: CASRAWGLAGGHTGELFF. The chain couples TRBV19 to TRBJ2-2; 16 nucleotides agree with TRBD2. The CDR3 contains 18 residues. Germline V lookup: CDR1 LNHDA, CDR2 SQIVND (reference sequence). With 6 bases clipped from V and 3 bases from J, the junction kept 7 bases outside the gene matches.

This clone was recorded once. The CDR3 coding sequence is TGCGCCAGCAGCTTGAGATTCCCTCGACTAGCGAACAATGAGCAGTTCTTC. Amino acids: CASSLRFPRLANNEQFF. The chain combines TRBV5-1 with TRBJ2-1; 8 bases align to TRBD2. This CDR3 is 17 amino acids long. Germline-derived CDR1 and CDR2 are SGHRS and YFSETQ. The trim removed 1 base at V and 5 bases at J, leaving 11 bases unmatched.

The V call is TRBV27, the J call TRBJ2-7; tentatively, D is TRBD2 (5 bases). V dropped 2 bases and J dropped 10 bases, with 15 bases sitting between them. Germline CDR1 and CDR2: MNHEY and SMNVEV (reference sequence). The CDR3 totals 13 residues. The CDR3 nucleotides read TGTGCCAGCAGTTTAATCCCTTTCAGCGGACAGTACTTC. Protein product: CASSLIPFSGQYF.

The chain couples TRBV4-1 to TRBJ2-3; 7 bases fit TRBD2. The CDR3 extends over 14 amino acids. V trimming: 3 bases; J trimming: 5 bases; junction bases outside the gene matches: 5. CDR1 is MGHRA, CDR2 YSYEKL, per germline. CDR3 amino acids: CASSHPPSGDTQYF. The DNA of the CDR3 is TGCGCCAGCAGCCACCCACCTAGCGGAGATACGCAGTATTTT.

The chain recombines TRBV7-2 with TRBJ1-2; D uncertain. Between the trimmed V and J ends, which lost 5 bases and 4 bases, there was a span of 11 bases. Germline V CDR1 and CDR2: SGHTA, FQGNSA. The CDR3 extends over 13 amino acids. The CDR3 nucleotides are TGTGCCAGCAGCCAACGAGGGCTCTATGGCTACACCTTC. Its translation: CASSQRGLYGYTF.

The chain couples TRBV6-4 to TRBJ1-1; 7 bases line up with TRBD1. Losses at the gene ends were 3 bases for V and 6 bases for J; bases not matched to a gene: 7. Germline CDR1 reads MRHNA; CDR2 reads SNTAGT. The CDR3 covers 14 residues. The CDR3 DNA sequence: TGTGCCAGCAGTGATTTAGGACAGGACGCTGAAGCTTTCTTT. Protein: CASSDLGQDAEAFF.

Details on this clone: Different DNA sequences within this sample yield the same CDR3. The chain links TRBV9 to TRBJ2-3; tentatively, D is TRBD2 (6 bases). CDR1 is SGDLS, CDR2 YYNGEE, per germline. V was shortened by 0 bases and J by 2 bases, with 13 bases between the two germline ends. The CDR3 runs to 16 residues. The CDR3 coding sequence is TGTGCCAGCAGCGTAGTACCTAGCGCATCCACAGATACGCAGTATTTT. Its translation is CASSVVPSASTDTQYF.

The rearrangement links TRBV29-1 to TRBJ2-1; D gene ambiguous. V dropped 4 bases and J dropped 7 bases, with 5 bases sitting between them. CDR1 is SQVTM, CDR2 ANQGSEA, per germline. This CDR3 is 10 amino acids long. The CDR3 coding sequence is TGCAGCGTTGGAGGTAATGAGCAGTTCTTC. It encodes CSVGGNEQFF.

Only one count was recorded for this clone. J is TRBJ2-3 and V is TRBV19; tentatively, D is TRBD2 (7 bases). CDR1 is LNHDA and CDR2 is SQIVND in the germline V gene (reference sequence). This CDR3 spans 15 amino acids. The V gene lost 2 bases and the J gene lost 4 bases, with 13 bases spanning the gap. This chain's CDR3 is CASSIRDYRADTQYF. The CDR3 DNA is TGTGCCAGTAGTATAAGGGACTACAGGGCAGATACGCAGTATTTT.

The CDR3 reads CASSWLREGPYIQYF. CDR3 nucleotides: TGTGCCAGCAGCTGGCTCCGGGAGGGCCCCTACATTCAGTACTTC. The chain couples TRBV7-9 to TRBJ2-4, with 8 bases lining up with TRBD2. This CDR3 region has 15 residues. V shed 4 bases, J shed 8 bases, and the junction held 10 bases outside the gene matches. CDR1 and CDR2 from the germline V gene are SEHNR and FQNEAQ (reference sequence).

The chain carries TRBV27 and TRBJ2-7; a possible D gene is TRBD1 (6 bases). The CDR3 contains 13 residues. Germline V CDR1 and CDR2: MNHEY, SMNVEV (reference sequence). Trimming pared 7 bases from V and 3 bases from J, leaving 13 bases between. CDR3 nucleotides: TGTGCCAGCACTTGGGGGCCCTACTACGAGCAGTACTTC. This sequence encodes CASTWGPYYEQYF.

This clone was counted once. This chain links TRBV2 with TRBJ2-1; D is possibly TRBD2 (5 bases). Germline lookup yields CDR1 SNHLY and CDR2 FYNNEI. The ends were cut back, 2 bases at V and 4 bases at J, with 6 bases in the middle. This CDR3 comprises 13 residues. CDR3 nucleotide sequence: TGTGCCAGCAGTGAAAGAGGGTACAATGAGCAGTTCTTC. Residues: CASSERGYNEQFF.

This chain connects TRBV7-6 to TRBJ2-7; TRBD1 agrees at 12 bases. After removal of 7 bases from V and 6 bases from J, the junction contained 7 bases not matched to a gene. CDR1 SGHVS and CDR2 FNYEAQ come from the germline V gene. The CDR3 is 14 residues long. The CDR3 loop is CASTIGTGGSEQYF. For the CDR3, the DNA is TGTGCCAGCACCATCGGGACAGGGGGCTCCGAGCAGTACTTC.

The V call is TRBV27, the J call TRBJ2-1, with D perhaps TRBD1 (5 bases). The CDR3 spans 16 residues. V gave up 0 bases and J gave up 1 base, with 10 bases separating them. CDR1 and CDR2 (germline): MNHEY, SMNVEV (reference sequence). This CDR3 reads CASSLSVAGSYNEQFF. In DNA form, the CDR3 reads TGTGCCAGCAGTTTATCCGTCGCAGGGTCCTACAATGAGCAGTTCTTC.

Of note for this clone: The same CDR3 can be traced to other DNA sequences in this sample. The gene calls are TRBV5-1 and TRBJ2-4; the match to TRBD1 covers 7 bases. J was trimmed by 0 bases and V by 0 bases; bases with no gene match: 6. The CDR3 has 17 residues. Germline lookup yields CDR1 SGHRS and CDR2 YFSETQ. CDR3 protein: CASSLGGTDLAKNIQYF. DNA for the CDR3: TGCGCCAGCAGCTTGGGTGGGACAGACTTAGCCAAAAACATTCAGTACTTC. Variable domain in full (rest from reference TRBV5-1 and TRBJ2-4): KAGVTQTPRYLIKTRGQQVTLSCSPISGHRSVSWYQQTPGQGLQFLFEYFSETQRNKGNFPGRFSGRQFSNSRSEMNVSTLELGDSALYLCASSLGGTDLAKNIQYFGAGTRLSVL.

The gene calls are TRBV23-1 and TRBJ2-3; 13 bases line up with TRBD2. TRBV23-1 is an open reading frame whose function is uncertain. Germline trimming cut 1 base from V and 3 bases from J; bases unmatched to any gene: 7. This CDR3 has 18 residues. The CDR3 DNA reads TGCGCCAGCAGTCAATTAAGGACTAGCGGGAGTCAAACAGATACGCAGTATTTT. Residues: CASSQLRTSGSQTDTQYF.

The J gene is TRBJ2-7, the V gene TRBV27; TRBD2 is a possible D gene (7 bases). This CDR3 is built from 15 residues. Germline values: CDR1 MNHEY, CDR2 SMNVEV (reference sequence). V was trimmed by 3 bases and J by 3 bases, leaving 15 bases between them. The CDR3 nucleotides read TGTGCCAGCAGTTTCAAGGGAGGGGGGTTCTACGAGCAGTACTTC. Protein sequence: CASSFKGGGFYEQYF.